The source of this T cell receptor beta chain is a study of regulatory T cells in long-lasting Graves disease. Findings and limits, study-wide: TCR diversity was lower in persistent Graves' patients than in newly diagnosed ones. A limited number of samples was an acknowledged limitation.

Time point given: newly diagnosed GD, antithyroid drugs for less than 3 months. The authors made the TCR library using RNA they extracted from PBMCs. HTBI primers from iRepertoire and Arm-PCR of CDR3 regions yielded the TCR beta libraries. Each CDR3 protein gets one entry after TCRdb re-called the multiplex PCR reads with MiXCR. Found here are more than 450,000 distinct CDR3 sequences, around 11% of them singletons; the top ten hold more than 8%. CDR1 is LGHNA, CDR2 YSLEER, per germline. This CDR3 comprises 16 residues. J was trimmed by 8 bases and V by 0 bases; bases with no gene match: 8. This clonotype has just a few counts. The antigen remains unidentified. This sample was also put to use in a study of T cells in Graves' hyperthyroidism and ophthalmopathy. That report adds: The HTBI primer set served for first-round RT-PCR of the TCR CDR3. Ophthalmopathy, which appeared later, was predicted by the model a median approximately six months before onset.

Here the sequenced sample was peripheral blood mononuclear cells (PBMCs), taken at new diagnosis, from a patient treated with antithyroid drugs. The TCR sequence derives from a woman aged 25 to 39 with Graves disease. The chain is built from TRBV4-3 and TRBJ1-4; 8 bases agree with TRBD1. For the CDR3, the DNA is TGCGCCAGCAGCCAAGACGGACAGGGCGGCGGAGAAAAACTGTTTTTT. Its protein product is CASSQDGQGGGEKLFF.